This T cell receptor beta chain comes out of a study of blood T cell repertoires in COVID-19. Profiled with immunoSEQ multiplex PCR; TCRdb holds only in-frame clones, not every one. Of roughly 260,000 clones listed, approximately 90% are singletons. This clonotype originated in a woman in her forties or fifties who had recovered from COVID-19. The material sequenced was peripheral blood.

The CDR3 protein is CASSWQGETAEQYF. For the CDR3, the DNA is TGTGCCAGCAGTTGGCAGGGGGAAACGGCCGAGCAGTACTTC. The chain links TRBV6-2 or TRBV6-3 to TRBJ2-7; 7 bases map to TRBD1. This CDR3 spans 14 amino acids. J gave up 6 bases and V 4 bases, and 9 bases lay outside the gene matches. The V gene's germline CDR1 is MNHEY and CDR2 SVGEGT.